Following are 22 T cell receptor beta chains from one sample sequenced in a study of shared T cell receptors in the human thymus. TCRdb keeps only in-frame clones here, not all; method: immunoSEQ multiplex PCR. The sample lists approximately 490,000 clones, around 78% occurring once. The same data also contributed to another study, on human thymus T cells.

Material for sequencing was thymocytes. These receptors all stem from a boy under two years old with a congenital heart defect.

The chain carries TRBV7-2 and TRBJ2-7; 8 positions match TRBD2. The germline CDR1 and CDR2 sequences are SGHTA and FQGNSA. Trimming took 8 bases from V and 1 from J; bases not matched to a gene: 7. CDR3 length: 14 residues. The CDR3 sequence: CASGPGGRSYEQYF. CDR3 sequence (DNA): TGTGCCAGCGGTCCCGGCGGGAGGTCCTACGAGCAGTACTTC.

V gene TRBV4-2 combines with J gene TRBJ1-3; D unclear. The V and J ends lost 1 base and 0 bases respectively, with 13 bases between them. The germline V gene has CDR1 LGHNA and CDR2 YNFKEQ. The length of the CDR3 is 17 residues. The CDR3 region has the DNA TGTGCCAGCAGCCAAGGAAGATGGCTTTCCTCTGGAAACACCATATATTTT. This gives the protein CASSQGRWLSSGNTIYF.

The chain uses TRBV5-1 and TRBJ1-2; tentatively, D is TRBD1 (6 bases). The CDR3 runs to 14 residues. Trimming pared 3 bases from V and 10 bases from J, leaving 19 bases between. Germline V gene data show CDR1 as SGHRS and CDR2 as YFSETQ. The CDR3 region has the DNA TGCGCCAGCAGCTGGGGACACGGCGAAGGGGACTACACCTTC. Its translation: CASSWGHGEGDYTF.

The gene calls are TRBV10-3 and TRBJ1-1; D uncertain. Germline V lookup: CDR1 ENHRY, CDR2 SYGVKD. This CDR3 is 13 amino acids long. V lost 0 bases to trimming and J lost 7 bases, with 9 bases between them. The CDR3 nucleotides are TGTGCCATCAGTGAGTCCCGGCGGGGTGAAGCTTTCTTT. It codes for CAISESRRGEAFF.

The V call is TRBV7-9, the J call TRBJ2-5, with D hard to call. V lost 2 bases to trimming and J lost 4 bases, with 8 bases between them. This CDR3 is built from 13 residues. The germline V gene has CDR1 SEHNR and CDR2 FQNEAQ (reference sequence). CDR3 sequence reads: CASSLWPGETQYF. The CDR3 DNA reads TGTGCCAGCAGCTTATGGCCGGGAGAGACCCAGTACTTC.

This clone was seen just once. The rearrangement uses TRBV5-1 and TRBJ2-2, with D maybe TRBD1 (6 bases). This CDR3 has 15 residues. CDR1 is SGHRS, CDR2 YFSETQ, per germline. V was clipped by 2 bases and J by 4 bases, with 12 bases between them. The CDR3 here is CASSFTGWVTGELFF. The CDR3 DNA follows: TGCGCCAGCAGCTTCACAGGGTGGGTCACCGGGGAGCTGTTTTTT.

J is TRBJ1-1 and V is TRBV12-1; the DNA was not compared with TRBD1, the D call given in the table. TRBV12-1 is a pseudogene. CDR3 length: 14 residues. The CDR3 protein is CASTPPTVNTEAFF. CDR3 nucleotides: TGTGCCAGCACCCCCCCCACAGTGAACACTGAAGCTTTCTTT.

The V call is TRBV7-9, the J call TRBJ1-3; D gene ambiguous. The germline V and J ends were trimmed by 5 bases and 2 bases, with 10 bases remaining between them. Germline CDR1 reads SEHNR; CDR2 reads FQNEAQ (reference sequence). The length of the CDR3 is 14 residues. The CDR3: CASSPRAAGNTIYF. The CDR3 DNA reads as TGTGCCAGCAGCCCGCGGGCAGCTGGAAACACCATATATTTT.

The CDR3 nucleotides are TGCGCCAGTAAAACCCCGGGACAGGGGGTGGGCGAGCAGTACTTC. Translated, it gives CASKTPGQGVGEQYF. This chain links TRBV5-1 with TRBJ2-7; 11 nucleotides align to TRBD1. This CDR3 has 15 residues. The junction had 13 bases not matched to a gene; V was cut back by 8 bases and J by 6 bases. CDR1 is SGHRS and CDR2 is YFSETQ in the germline V gene.

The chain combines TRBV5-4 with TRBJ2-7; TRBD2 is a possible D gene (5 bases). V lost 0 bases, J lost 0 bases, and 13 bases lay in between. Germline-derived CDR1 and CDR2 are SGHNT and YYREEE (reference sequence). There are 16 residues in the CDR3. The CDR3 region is CASSLDSSVLSYEQYF. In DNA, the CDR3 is TGTGCCAGCAGCTTGGATAGTAGCGTCCTCTCCTACGAGCAGTACTTC.

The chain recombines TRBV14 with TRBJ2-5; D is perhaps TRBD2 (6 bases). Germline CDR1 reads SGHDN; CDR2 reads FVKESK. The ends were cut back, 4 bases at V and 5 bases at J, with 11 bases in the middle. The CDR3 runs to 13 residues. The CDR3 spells CASSPEGRETQYF. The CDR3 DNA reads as TGTGCCAGCAGCCCGGAGGGCCGGGAGACCCAGTACTTC.

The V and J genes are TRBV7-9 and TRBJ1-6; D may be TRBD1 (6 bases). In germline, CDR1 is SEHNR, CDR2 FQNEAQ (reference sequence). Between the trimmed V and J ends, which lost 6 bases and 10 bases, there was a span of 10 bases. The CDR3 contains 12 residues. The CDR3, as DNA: TGTGCCAGCAGTCCAGGGGACTCACCCCTCCACTTT. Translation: CASSPGDSPLHF.

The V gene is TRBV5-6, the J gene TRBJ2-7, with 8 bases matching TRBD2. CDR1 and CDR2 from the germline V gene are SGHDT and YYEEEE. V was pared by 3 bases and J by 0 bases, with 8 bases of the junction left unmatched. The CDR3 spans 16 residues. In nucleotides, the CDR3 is TGTGCCAGCAGCTGCCGCGGGAGGCTAAGCTCCTACGAGCAGTACTTC. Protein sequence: CASSCRGRLSSYEQYF.

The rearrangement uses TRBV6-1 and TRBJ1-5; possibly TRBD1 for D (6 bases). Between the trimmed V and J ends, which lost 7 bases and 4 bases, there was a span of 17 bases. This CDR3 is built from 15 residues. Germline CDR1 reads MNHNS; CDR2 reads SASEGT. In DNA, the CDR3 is TGTGCCAGCACCTTAAGGGGGGGCGCGAATCAGCCCCAGCATTTT. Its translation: CASTLRGGANQPQHF.

The CDR3 nucleotides are TGTGCCAGTGGGGGCGGGAGTCTGAACACAGATACGCAGTATTTT. It yields the protein CASGGGSLNTDTQYF. The rearrangement uses TRBV19 and TRBJ2-3, with TRBD2 as a possible D gene (7 bases). V gave up 8 bases and J gave up 2 bases, with 17 bases separating them. Germline assignment: CDR1 LNHDA and CDR2 SQIVND (reference sequence). The length of the CDR3 is 15 residues.

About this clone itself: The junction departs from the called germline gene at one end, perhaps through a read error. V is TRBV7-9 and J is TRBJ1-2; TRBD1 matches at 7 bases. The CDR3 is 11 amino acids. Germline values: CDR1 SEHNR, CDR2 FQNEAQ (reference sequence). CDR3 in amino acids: CASSLDRPFPF. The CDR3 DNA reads TGTGCCAGCAGCTTGGACAGGCCTTTTCCCTTC.

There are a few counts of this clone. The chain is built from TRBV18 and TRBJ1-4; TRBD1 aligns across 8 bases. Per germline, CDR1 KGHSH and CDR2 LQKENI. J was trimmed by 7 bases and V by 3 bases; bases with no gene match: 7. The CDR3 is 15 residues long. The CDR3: CASSPPGTGIEKLFF. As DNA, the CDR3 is TGTGCCAGCTCACCCCCCGGGACAGGAATTGAAAAACTGTTTTTT. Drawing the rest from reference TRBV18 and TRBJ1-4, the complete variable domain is NAGVMQNPRHLVRRRGQEARLRCSPMKGHSHVYWYRQLPEEGLKFMVYLQKENIIDESGMPKERFSAEFPKEGPSILRIQQVVRGDSAAYFCASSPPGTGIEKLFFGSGTQLSVL.

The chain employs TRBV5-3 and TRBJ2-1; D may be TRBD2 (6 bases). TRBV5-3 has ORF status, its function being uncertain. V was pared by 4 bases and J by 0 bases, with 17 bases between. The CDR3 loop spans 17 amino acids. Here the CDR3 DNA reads TGTGCCAGAAGCCCCGGAGGGTCAGCGAGCTCCTACAATGAGCAGTTCTTC. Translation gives CARSPGGSASSYNEQFF.

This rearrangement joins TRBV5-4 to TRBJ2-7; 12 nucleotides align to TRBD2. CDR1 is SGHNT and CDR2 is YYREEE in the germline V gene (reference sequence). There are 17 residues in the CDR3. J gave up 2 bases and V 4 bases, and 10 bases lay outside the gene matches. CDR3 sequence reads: CASSAPGLAGQTYEQYF. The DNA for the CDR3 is TGTGCCAGCAGCGCCCCGGGACTAGCGGGCCAAACCTACGAGCAGTACTTC. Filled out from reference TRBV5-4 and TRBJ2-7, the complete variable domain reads ETGVTQSPTHLIKTRGQQVTLRCSSQSGHNTVSWYQQALGQGPQFIFQYYREEENGRGNFPPRFSGLQFPNYSSELNVNALELDDSALYLCASSAPGLAGQTYEQYFGPGTRLTVT.

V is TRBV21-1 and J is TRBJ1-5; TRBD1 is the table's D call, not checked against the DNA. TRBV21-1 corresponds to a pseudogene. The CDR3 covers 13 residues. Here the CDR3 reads CASSPPRQGPQHF. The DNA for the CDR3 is TGTGCCAGCAGCCCCCCTAGACAGGGGCCCCAGCATTTT.

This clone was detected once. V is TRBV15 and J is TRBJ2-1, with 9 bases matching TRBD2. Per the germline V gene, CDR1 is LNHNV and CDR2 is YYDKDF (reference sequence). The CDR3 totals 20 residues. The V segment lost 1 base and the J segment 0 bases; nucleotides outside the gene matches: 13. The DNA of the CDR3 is TGTGCCACCAGCAGAGGGCCCGTCAGTAGACTAGCGGACTCCTACAATGAGCAGTTCTTC. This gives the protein CATSRGPVSRLADSYNEQFF.

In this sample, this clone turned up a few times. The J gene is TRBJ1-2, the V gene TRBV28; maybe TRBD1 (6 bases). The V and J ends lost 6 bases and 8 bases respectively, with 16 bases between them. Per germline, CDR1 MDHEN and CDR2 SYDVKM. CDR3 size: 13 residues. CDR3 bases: TGTGCCAGCAGCCAACAGGGAGACAGGGGCTACACCTTC. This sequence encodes CASSQQGDRGYTF.